The clone carrying this T cell receptor beta chain was seen only a few times. The CDR3 covers 20 residues. The germline V gene encodes CDR1 MNHNS and CDR2 SASEGT. V shed 3 bases and J 4 bases; nucleotides not matched to a gene: 17. The method was immunoSEQ multiplex PCR; TCRdb's version includes in-frame clones alone and lacks a portion of them. The profile shows about 93,000 clones, about 80% of them singletons. These data originate in a study of blood T cell repertoires in COVID-19. Study-wide background: Spain, Italy and the United States supplied samples that represented acute and convalescent COVID-19.

The sequenced sample consisted of peripheral blood. The sequence came from a human donor in a cohort sampled during active COVID-19. The chain is built from TRBV6-1 and TRBJ2-2; 10 nucleotides line up with TRBD1. The CDR3 bases are TGTGCCAGCAGTGATTTCGATTGGTTTTCCGGGACAGGGGCCACCGGGGAGCTGTTTTTT. Protein product: CASSDFDWFSGTGATGELFF.